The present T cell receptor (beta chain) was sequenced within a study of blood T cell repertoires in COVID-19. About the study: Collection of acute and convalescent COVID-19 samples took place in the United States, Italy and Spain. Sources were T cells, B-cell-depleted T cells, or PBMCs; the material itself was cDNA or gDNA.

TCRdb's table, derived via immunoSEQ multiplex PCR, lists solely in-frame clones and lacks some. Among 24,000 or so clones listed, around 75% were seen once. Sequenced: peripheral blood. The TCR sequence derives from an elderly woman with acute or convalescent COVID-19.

CDR3 DNA: TGTGCCAGCAGTCCCCTAAGCGGGAGGGTTCCTAGCACAGATACGCAGTATTTT. This gives the protein CASSPLSGRVPSTDTQYF. The chain links TRBV6-2 or TRBV6-3 to TRBJ2-3; 10 positions agree with TRBD2. J gave up 0 bases and V 5 bases, and 11 bases lay outside the gene matches. CDR3 size: 18 residues. Germline V gene data show CDR1 as MNHEY and CDR2 as SVGEGT.